This paragraph covers one T cell receptor (beta chain) sequence. The antigen remains unidentified. CDR1 SGHKS and CDR2 YYEKEE come from the germline V gene (reference sequence). The V gene lost 1 base and the J gene lost 6 bases, with 14 bases spanning the gap. This CDR3 is 14 amino acids long. This specimen comes from a study of cytomegalovirus exposure and HLA in healthy donors. In the PCR, 60 Vbeta and 13 Jbeta primers were used. Repertoires were generated with immunoSEQ multiplex PCR, while TCRdb's copy carries only in-frame clones and drops some. In the table there are roughly 160,000 clones, 70% to 80% of which are singletons. Findings and limits, study-wide: Some V segments (TRBV6-2 and TRBV6-3 among them) were excluded as indistinguishable. Within a later analysis, the majority of CMV-associated TCR beta chains appeared HLA-restricted.

The clonotype was recovered from a man between 45 and 60 years old in good health and CMV-seropositive. The V gene is TRBV5-5, the J gene TRBJ2-7, with D hard to call. Sample: PBMCs. The CDR3 protein is CASSLTPQVGEQYF. CDR3 nucleotides: TGTGCCAGCAGCTTGACCCCCCAGGTTGGCGAGCAGTACTTC.